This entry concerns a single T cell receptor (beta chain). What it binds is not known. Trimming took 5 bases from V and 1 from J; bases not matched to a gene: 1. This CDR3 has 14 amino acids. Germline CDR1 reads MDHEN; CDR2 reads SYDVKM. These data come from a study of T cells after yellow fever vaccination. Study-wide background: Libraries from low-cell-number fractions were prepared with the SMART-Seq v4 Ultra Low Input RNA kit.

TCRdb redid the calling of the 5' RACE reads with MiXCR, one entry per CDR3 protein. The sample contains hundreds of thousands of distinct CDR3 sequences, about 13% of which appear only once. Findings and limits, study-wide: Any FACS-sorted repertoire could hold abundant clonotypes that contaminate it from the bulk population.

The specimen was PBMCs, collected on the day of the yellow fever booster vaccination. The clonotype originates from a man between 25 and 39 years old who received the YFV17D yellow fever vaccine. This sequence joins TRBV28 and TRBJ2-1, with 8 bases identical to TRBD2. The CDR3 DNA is TGTGCCAGCAGTGGGACTAGGTCCTACAATGAGCAGTTCTTC. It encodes CASSGTRSYNEQFF.